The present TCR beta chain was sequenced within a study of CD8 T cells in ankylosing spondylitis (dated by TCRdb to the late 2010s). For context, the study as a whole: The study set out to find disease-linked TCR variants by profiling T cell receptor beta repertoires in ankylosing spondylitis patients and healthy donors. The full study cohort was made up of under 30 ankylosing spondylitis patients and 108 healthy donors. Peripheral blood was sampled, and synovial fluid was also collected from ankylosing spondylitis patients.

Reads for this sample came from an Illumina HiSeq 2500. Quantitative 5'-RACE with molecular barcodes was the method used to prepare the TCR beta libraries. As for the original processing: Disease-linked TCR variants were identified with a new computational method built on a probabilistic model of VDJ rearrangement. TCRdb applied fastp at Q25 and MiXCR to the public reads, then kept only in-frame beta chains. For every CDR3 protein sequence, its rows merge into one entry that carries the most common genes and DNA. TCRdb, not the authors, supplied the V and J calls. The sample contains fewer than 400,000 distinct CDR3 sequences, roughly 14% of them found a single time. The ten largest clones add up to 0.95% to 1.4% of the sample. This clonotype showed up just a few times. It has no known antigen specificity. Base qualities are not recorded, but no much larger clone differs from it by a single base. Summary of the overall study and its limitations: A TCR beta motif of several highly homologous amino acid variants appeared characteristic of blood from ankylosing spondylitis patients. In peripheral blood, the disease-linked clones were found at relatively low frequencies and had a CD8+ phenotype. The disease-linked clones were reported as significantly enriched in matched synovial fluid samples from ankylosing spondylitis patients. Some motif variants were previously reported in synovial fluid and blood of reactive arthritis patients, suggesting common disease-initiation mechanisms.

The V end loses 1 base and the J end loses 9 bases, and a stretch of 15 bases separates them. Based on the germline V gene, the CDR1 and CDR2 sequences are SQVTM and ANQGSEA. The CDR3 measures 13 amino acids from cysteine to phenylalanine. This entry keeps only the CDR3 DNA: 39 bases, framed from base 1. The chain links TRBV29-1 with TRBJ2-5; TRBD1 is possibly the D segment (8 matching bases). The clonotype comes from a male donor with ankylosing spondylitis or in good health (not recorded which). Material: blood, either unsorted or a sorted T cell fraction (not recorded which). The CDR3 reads CSVEGRTGGAQYF. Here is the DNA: TGCAGCGTTGAAGGACGCACAGGGGGGGCCCAGTACTTC.